The T cell receptor beta chain described here comes from a study of tumor-infiltrating lymphocytes in primary liver carcinoma. Researchers drew blood RNA from unsorted whole blood and extracted germline DNA as well. No treatment had been given to the patients, who were chronically infected with HBV. The CDR3 totals 13 residues. The V gene lost 3 bases and the J gene lost 7 bases, with 10 bases spanning the gap. On this clonotype: Its antigen is unknown. This sequence may be a read error, since a much larger clone differs from it by one base.

Findings and limits, study-wide: There was no comparison of CD4+ and CD8+ repertoires, as samples were bulk unsorted. Tumors carried a top-250-clone fraction significantly exceeding that of blood (p = 0.039). Lower overlap was observed for tumor-adjacent and tumor-blood pairs relative to tumor region pairs.

The researchers produced TCR beta cDNA from 500 to 550 ng total RNA with a constant-region primer. TCR beta libraries came from three nested multiplex PCR rounds using slightly modified ARM-PCR. A C-beta reverse primer was combined with TRBV1-TRBV30 forward primers in the first two PCR rounds, and each round had roughly 9 cycles. TCRdb re-called the multiplex PCR reads with MiXCR, one entry per CDR3 protein. The sample holds around 330,000 distinct CDR3 sequences, nearly 60% seen once. The rearrangement links TRBV12-3 or TRBV12-4 to TRBJ2-1; D may be TRBD2 (5 bases). This TCR derives from a woman younger than 45 with primary liver carcinoma and hepatitis B virus infection. Sequencing was carried out using peripheral blood. The CDR3 protein is CASSFGMMNEQFF. The CDR3 nucleotides are TGTGCCAGCAGTTTCGGGATGATGAATGAGCAGTTCTTC.